These 10 T cell receptor beta chains were all obtained from the same sample, sequenced in a study of a mutant IDH1 vaccine in newly diagnosed glioma. Antigens of these TCRs are unknown. Using immunoSEQ multiplex PCR, the repertoire was profiled, and TCRdb retains in-frame clones only, with some absent. The sample has 40,000 to 55,000 clones, about 79% seen once; the top ten hold 12%. Indicated time point: week 35, safety follow-up. Doses consisted of 300 ug of mutant IDH1 20-mer peptide each, paired with topical imiquimod. Sample: PBMCs, taken from a glioma patient whose treatment included an IDH1 peptide vaccine. The receptors shown here come from a man aged 40-49 years with glioma.

This clone was detected only a few times. This chain links TRBV7-9 with TRBJ1-2; possible D gene TRBD1, 6 bases. Per germline, CDR1 SEHNR and CDR2 FQNEAQ (reference sequence). This CDR3 is built from 15 residues. Deletions cut 1 base from V and 3 bases from J, with 12 bases between. For the CDR3, the DNA is TGTGCCAGCAGCTTAGTGGGAACAGGGCACTATGGCTACACCTTC. Residues: CASSLVGTGHYGYTF.

The chain couples TRBV7-9 to TRBJ1-1, with D perhaps TRBD1 (6 bases). Trimming pared 2 bases from V and 5 bases from J, leaving 9 bases between. CDR1 is SEHNR and CDR2 is FQNEAQ in the germline V gene (reference sequence). CDR3 length equals 13 residues. CDR3 sequence reads: CASSLYRDTEAFF. The CDR3 nucleotides read TGTGCCAGCAGCTTATACAGGGATACTGAAGCTTTCTTT.

This chain links TRBV29-1 with TRBJ2-1, with 7 nucleotides matching TRBD2. The CDR3 runs to 14 residues. V lost 7 bases, J lost 6 bases, and 12 bases stayed unmatched. The germline V gene has CDR1 SQVTM and CDR2 ANQGSEA. The CDR3 coding sequence is TGCAGCGCGGTCTCAAGCGGGAATGGCAATGAGCAGTTCTTC. Its protein is CSAVSSGNGNEQFF.

There are a few counts of this clone. The chain recombines TRBV29-1 with TRBJ1-1; no clear D gene. Trimming removed 5 bases at V and 3 bases at J, with 7 bases between. CDR3 size: 11 residues. The germline V gene has CDR1 SQVTM and CDR2 ANQGSEA. This CDR3 is CSVPRDTEAFF. For the CDR3, the DNA is TGCAGCGTTCCTCGGGACACTGAAGCTTTCTTT.

The V and J genes are TRBV11-3 and TRBJ1-2; D unclear. The CDR3 is 14 residues long. Germline V gives CDR1 SGHNT, CDR2 YENEEA. Between the trimmed V and J ends, which lost 5 bases and 3 bases, there was a span of 13 bases. The CDR3 spells CASSRSLNDYGYTF. The CDR3 nucleotides are TGTGCCAGCAGCCGGTCTCTGAACGACTATGGCTACACCTTC.

The chain is built from TRBV7-9 and TRBJ2-2; possibly TRBD2 for D (5 bases). The CDR3 length is 16 residues. CDR1 SEHNR and CDR2 FQNEAQ come from the germline V gene (reference sequence). V dropped 1 base and J dropped 0 bases, with 9 bases sitting between them. The CDR3 here is CASSLGSGTNTGELFF. DNA for the CDR3: TGTGCCAGCAGCTTAGGGTCGGGAACGAACACCGGGGAGCTGTTTTTT.

CDR3 amino acids: CASSDGLAGDEQFF. CDR3 nucleotides: TGTGCCAGCAGTGACGGGCTAGCGGGAGATGAGCAGTTCTTC. This chain connects TRBV6-4 to TRBJ2-1, with 10 nucleotides matching TRBD2. The trim removed 2 bases at V and 8 bases at J, leaving 3 bases unmatched. CDR1 is MRHNA and CDR2 is SNTAGT in the germline V gene. CDR3 size: 14 residues.

The chain uses TRBV21-1 and TRBJ1-2. TRBV21-1 is reported as a pseudogene. The CDR3 length is 15 residues. The CDR3 sequence: CASSKGQVAWDGYTF. CDR3 DNA: TGTGCCAGCAGCAAAGGGCAGGTAGCTTGGGATGGCTACACCTTC.

V is TRBV6-6 and J is TRBJ1-2; D may be TRBD1 (6 bases). Trimming shortened V by 5 bases and J by 5 bases, and 15 bases separated the two germline ends. Germline CDR1 MNHNY, CDR2 SVGAGI (reference sequence). The length of the CDR3 is 14 residues. The CDR3 DNA is TGTGCCAGCAGTGACAACAGGGCTCCTTATGGCTACACCTTC. Translation: CASSDNRAPYGYTF.

CDR3 residues: CASSLDRAGQPQHF. The CDR3 nucleotides read TGTGCCAGCAGCTTAGATCGGGCAGGGCAGCCCCAGCATTTT. The rearrangement joins TRBV7-2 to TRBJ1-5, with D possibly matching TRBD1 (5 bases). The CDR3 covers 14 residues. CDR1 SGHTA and CDR2 FQGNSA come from the germline V gene. V lost 1 base and J 7 bases, leaving 11 bases between the germline ends.